The source of this T cell receptor beta chain is a study of cytomegalovirus exposure and HLA in healthy donors. Study as a whole: In an earlier analysis, 90 million to 130 million unique TCR beta sequences were found from 200 million or so T cells.

This CDR3 spans 15 amino acids. After removal of 2 bases from V and 2 bases from J, the junction contained 6 bases not matched to a gene. Germline CDR1 and CDR2: SGDLS and YYNGEE. This PCR relied on a set of 60 Vbeta primers and 13 Jbeta primers. Profiling relied on immunoSEQ multiplex PCR, and the TCRdb table lists in-frame clones only, not all of them. Among approximately 150,000 clones listed, 65% to 90% were seen once. Donors consisted of healthy bone marrow donors. The table lists this clone with a count of one. V gene TRBV9 combines with J gene TRBJ2-7, with 8 bases aligning to TRBD1. The sequence derives from a young woman in good health and CMV-seronegative. Sequencing used PBMCs. CDR3 protein: CASSVGTGPPYEQYF. The CDR3 DNA is TGTGCCAGCAGCGTCGGGACAGGACCCCCCTACGAGCAGTACTTC. Combining the CDR3 with reference TRBV9 and TRBJ2-7 gives the whole variable domain DSGVTQTPKHLITATGQRVTLRCSPRSGDLSVYWYQQSLDQGLQFLIQYYNGEERAKGNILERFSAQQFPDLHSELNLSSLELGDSALYFCASSVGTGPPYEQYFGPGTRLTVT.